The clone carrying this TCR beta chain was picked up many times. The unsorted libraries were made from 2 million PBMCs kept at -80 C. MiXCR, applied by TCRdb to the 5' RACE reads, yields one record per CDR3 protein. The sample consists of approximately 90,000 distinct CDR3 sequences, around 3.3% of them appearing once. These data are taken from a study of neurological immune-mediated disorders. Trimming removed 3 bases at V and 3 bases at J, with 12 bases between. Germline lookup yields CDR1 MNHEY and CDR2 SVGEGT. The CDR3 consists of 14 residues. Material: PBMCs. The sequence came from a woman in her late teens or twenties with multiple sclerosis. The chain is built from TRBV6-2 or TRBV6-3 and TRBJ2-7; D gene ambiguous. Here the CDR3 DNA reads TGTGCCAGCAGTTATAGTGTCGGCAGCTACGAGCAGTACTTC. It yields the protein CASSYSVGSYEQYF.